This T cell receptor beta chain derives from a study of blood T cell repertoires in COVID-19. Study information: Donors in the United States, Italy and Spain gave samples during acute or convalescent COVID-19. Sources were T cells, B-cell-depleted T cells, or PBMCs; the material itself was cDNA or gDNA.

In the study's own analysis: Nucleated cell number was recorded as an estimate derived from reference gene primer amplification. The data were produced by immunoSEQ multiplex PCR, yet TCRdb's version contains in-frame clones alone and is incomplete. V and J calls plus clone size are reproduced from that table; the DNA served to infer D and trimming. This repertoire shows about 350,000 clones, approximately 89% found once; its top ten account for less than 5%. Unmatched junction bases numbered 9, after V lost 7 bases and J lost 8 bases. The germline gives CDR1 LNHDA, CDR2 SQIVND (reference sequence). The CDR3 is 13 residues long. This clone was seen more than once but under ten times. Seattle cases were enrolled at active infection and followed longitudinally.

J is TRBJ1-2 and V is TRBV19; 8 nucleotides match TRBD1. Sequencing input: peripheral blood. This clonotype was sampled from a woman aged 60-75 years with COVID-19, enrolled during active disease. As DNA, the CDR3 is TGTGCCAGTAACGCCGACAGGGGAGAAGGCTACACCTTC. It translates to CASNADRGEGYTF.